A selection of T cell receptor beta chains follows, all from one sample in a study of CXCR3-negative and CXCR3-positive naive CD8 T cells. Reanalyzing the 5' RACE reads, TCRdb keeps one entry per CDR3 protein, without DNA. The ten most abundant clones cover approximately 0.99% of a sample with about 9,600 distinct CDR3 sequences. Sequencing input: naive CXCR3- CD8+ T cells from blood. Source of these receptors: a human donor in good health. Some clones in this sample may be carry-over from other donors' samples. Each CDR3 is given with its conserved first and last residue. Clone size is given for some rows only: seen once, a few or many times, or a class if the clone is expanded.

V gene,clone size,J gene,CDR3 protein
TRBV20-1,medium-sized,TRBJ1-1,CSARDGNTEAFF
TRBV29-1,NA,TRBJ2-3,CSVVSQGADTQYF
TRBV25-1,medium-sized,TRBJ1-6,CASSGGDNSPLHF
TRBV10-3,medium-sized,TRBJ2-7,CAISEGNFIYEQYF
TRBV9,medium-sized,TRBJ2-7,CASSPHRVLSEQYF
TRBV4-1,medium-sized,TRBJ2-7,CASSPGGFEQYF
TRBV7-9,NA,TRBJ1-1,CASSPGSEAFF
TRBV3-1,NA,TRBJ1-3,CASSQDRVPSGNTIYF
TRBV29-1,NA,TRBJ2-7,CSGWGDGSSYEQYF
TRBV19,NA,TRBJ2-1,CASSIRSLNEQFF
TRBV28,NA,TRBJ1-1,CASSGNTEAFF
TRBV27,NA,TRBJ2-1,CASSLSGKRNEQFF
TRBV7-6,NA,TRBJ2-7,CASSSLAGDGYEQYF
TRBV20-1,medium-sized,TRBJ2-5,CSARGLETQYF
TRBV7-6,medium-sized,TRBJ2-1,CASSWGGVGEQFF
TRBV11-2,medium-sized,TRBJ1-2,CASSWGALDLANYGYTF
TRBV18,medium-sized,TRBJ2-3,CASSPQDRGFADTQYF
TRBV7-8,NA,TRBJ2-1,CASSLAELAGTNEQFF
TRBV20-1,medium-sized,TRBJ2-2,CSARGGTSTGELFF
TRBV18,medium-sized,TRBJ2-1,CASSTDRERRSYNEQFF
TRBV29-1,medium-sized,TRBJ2-5,CSVDREGTGQETQYF
TRBV4-1,NA,TRBJ1-1,CASSLGGVANTEAFF
TRBV28,NA,TRBJ1-5,CASSLGGSGQPQHF
TRBV6-6,NA,TRBJ2-5,CASSYSNPDSGTLETQYF
TRBV27,NA,TRBJ2-1,CASSSPSGGPDEQFF
TRBV11-2,NA,TRBJ2-5,CASSLGTSGALYQETQYF
TRBV12-3/TRBV12-4,medium-sized,TRBJ1-5,CASSYDSSNQPQHF
TRBV4-2,NA,TRBJ1-1,CASRAGNTEAFF
TRBV28,medium-sized,TRBJ2-7,CASSYRGGPGEQYF
TRBV6-5,NA,TRBJ2-7,CASSYAYEQYF
TRBV25-1,medium-sized,TRBJ1-1,CASSEGGQGAVWNTEAFF
TRBV5-1,NA,TRBJ2-7,CASSSLADPLEQYF
TRBV21-1,medium-sized,TRBJ1-2,CASSNRRDRGYGYTF
TRBV9,NA,TRBJ2-1,CASNPGGGSYNEQFF
TRBV20-1,NA,TRBJ2-1,CSARGLAGGPSEQFF
TRBV6-6,medium-sized,TRBJ2-7,CASSYGVSGSGYEQYF
TRBV4-3,NA,TRBJ2-1,CASSQDLRGLEQFF
TRBV19,NA,TRBJ1-1,CASSIAPTLNTEAFF
TRBV7-9,NA,TRBJ2-5,CASSLDVMGFGETQYF
TRBV20-1,medium-sized,TRBJ1-2,CSATIRGRGRVYGYTF
TRBV10-3,NA,TRBJ2-7,CAISGGTSGPSEQYF
TRBV4-1,NA,TRBJ2-1,CASSQEILTSGEQFF
TRBV7-8,NA,TRBJ2-1,CASNRQGGFEQFF